This T cell receptor beta chain comes out of a study of T cell responses to AZD1222 COVID-19 vaccine. Trimming stripped 6 bases from V and 4 bases from J, with 12 bases between. The CDR3 has 13 amino acids. The protocol was immunoSEQ multiplex PCR, while the TCRdb copy is restricted to in-frame clones and leaves out a portion. The sample holds roughly 110,000 clones; 90% to 95% are singletons and the top ten take 6.2%. The sample here was peripheral blood, taken 28 days after the second AZD1222 dose. The TCR sequence derives from an adult who received the AZD1222 COVID-19 vaccine. This chain connects TRBV12-3 or TRBV12-4 to TRBJ1-2; D uncertain. The CDR3 region has the DNA TGTGCCAGCAGCCCCGGCAGGTCCTATGGCTACACCTTC. As protein: CASSPGRSYGYTF.